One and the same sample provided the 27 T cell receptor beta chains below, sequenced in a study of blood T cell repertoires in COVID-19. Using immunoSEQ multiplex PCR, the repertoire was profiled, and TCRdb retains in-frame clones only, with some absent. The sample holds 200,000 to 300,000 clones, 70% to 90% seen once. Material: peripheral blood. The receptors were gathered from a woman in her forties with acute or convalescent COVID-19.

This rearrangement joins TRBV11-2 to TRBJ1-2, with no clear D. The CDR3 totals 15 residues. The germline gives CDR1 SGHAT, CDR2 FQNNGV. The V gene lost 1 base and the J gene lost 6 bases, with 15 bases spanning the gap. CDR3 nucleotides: TGTGCCAGCAGCTTAGTACGCCAAACCCTACATGGCTACACCTTC. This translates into CASSLVRQTLHGYTF. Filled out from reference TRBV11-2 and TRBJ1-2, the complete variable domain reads EAGVAQSPRYKIIEKRQSVAFWCNPISGHATLYWYQQILGQGPKLLIQFQNNGVVDDSQLPKDRFSAERLKGVDSTLKIQPAKLEDSAVYLCASSLVRQTLHGYTFGSGTRLTVV.

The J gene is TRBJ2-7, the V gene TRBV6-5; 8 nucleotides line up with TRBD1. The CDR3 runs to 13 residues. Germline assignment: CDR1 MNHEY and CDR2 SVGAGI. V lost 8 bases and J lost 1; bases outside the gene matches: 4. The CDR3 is CASWDRRSYEQYV. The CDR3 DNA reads TGTGCCAGCTGGGACAGGCGATCCTACGAGCAGTACGTC.

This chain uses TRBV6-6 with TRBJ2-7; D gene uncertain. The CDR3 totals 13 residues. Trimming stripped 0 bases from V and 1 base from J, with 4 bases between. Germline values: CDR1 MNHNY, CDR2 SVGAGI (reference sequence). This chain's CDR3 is CASSYSPSYEQYV. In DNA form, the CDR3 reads TGTGCCAGCAGTTACTCCCCATCCTACGAGCAGTACGTC.

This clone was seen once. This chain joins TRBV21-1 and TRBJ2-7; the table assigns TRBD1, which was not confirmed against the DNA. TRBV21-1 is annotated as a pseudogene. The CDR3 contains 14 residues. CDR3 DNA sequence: TGTGCCAGCAGCGCGGGACAGGGGAAGTGCGAGCAGTACGTC. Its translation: CASSAGQGKCEQYV.

In DNA, the CDR3 is TGTGCCAGCAGTTTGTCCCGAACTCTGAACACTGAAGCTTTCTTT. Translation: CASSLSRTLNTEAFF. The rearrangement joins TRBV27 to TRBJ1-1; D ambiguous. The CDR3 has 15 amino acids. Germline V gene sequence: CDR1 MNHEY, CDR2 SMNVEV (reference sequence). Trimming stripped 3 bases from V and 0 bases from J, with 11 bases between.

In nucleotides, the CDR3 is TGTGCCAGCAGCAAAGAACCAGGCTATCGGATGCTTACTAACTATGGCTACACCTTC. Its protein product is CASSKEPGYRMLTNYGYTF. This chain connects TRBV21-1 to TRBJ1-2; TRBD1 is the table's D call and was not checked against the DNA. TRBV21-1 is annotated as a pseudogene. This CDR3 has 19 residues.

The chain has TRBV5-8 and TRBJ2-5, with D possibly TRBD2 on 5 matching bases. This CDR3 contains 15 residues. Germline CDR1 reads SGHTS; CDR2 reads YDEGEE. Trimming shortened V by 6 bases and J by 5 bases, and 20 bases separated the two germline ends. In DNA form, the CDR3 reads TGTGCCAGCATCTCGAGGGCGGAGCCTTCCGAGACCCAGTACTTC. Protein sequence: CASISRAEPSETQYF.

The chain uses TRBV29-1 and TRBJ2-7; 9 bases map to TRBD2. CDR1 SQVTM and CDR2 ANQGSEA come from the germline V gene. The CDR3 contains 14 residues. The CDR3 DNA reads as TGTGGGGCAGCGGGGGGATGCATATTCTACGAGCAGTACGTC. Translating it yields CGAAGGCIFYEQYV.

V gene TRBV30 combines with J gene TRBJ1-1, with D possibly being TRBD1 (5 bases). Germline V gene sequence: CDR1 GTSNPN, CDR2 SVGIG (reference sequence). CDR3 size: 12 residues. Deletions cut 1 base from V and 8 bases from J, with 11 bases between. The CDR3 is CAWSARGFEAFF. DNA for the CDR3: TGTGCCTGGAGTGCAAGGGGATTCGAAGCTTTCTTT.

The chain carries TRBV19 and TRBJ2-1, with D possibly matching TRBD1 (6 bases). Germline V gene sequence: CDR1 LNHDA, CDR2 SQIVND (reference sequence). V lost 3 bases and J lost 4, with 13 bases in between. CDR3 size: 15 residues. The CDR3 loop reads CASSIGQQFYNEQFF. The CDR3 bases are TGTGCCAGTAGTATTGGACAGCAATTTTACAATGAGCAGTTCTTC.

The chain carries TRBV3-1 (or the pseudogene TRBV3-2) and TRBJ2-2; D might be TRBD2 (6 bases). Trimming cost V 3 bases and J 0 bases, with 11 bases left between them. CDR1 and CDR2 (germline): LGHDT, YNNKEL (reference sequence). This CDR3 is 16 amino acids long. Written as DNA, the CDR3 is TGTGCCAGCAGCCAGGGGGGACGATCGAACACCGGGGAGCTGTTTTTT. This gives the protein CASSQGGRSNTGELFF.

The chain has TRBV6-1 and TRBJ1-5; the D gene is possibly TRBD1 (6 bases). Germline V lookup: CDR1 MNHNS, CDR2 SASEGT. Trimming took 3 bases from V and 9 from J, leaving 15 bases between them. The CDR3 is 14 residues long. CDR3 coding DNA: TGTGCCAGCAGTGAGGAAAGGGGGATATGGCCCCAGCATTTT. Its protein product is CASSEERGIWPQHF.

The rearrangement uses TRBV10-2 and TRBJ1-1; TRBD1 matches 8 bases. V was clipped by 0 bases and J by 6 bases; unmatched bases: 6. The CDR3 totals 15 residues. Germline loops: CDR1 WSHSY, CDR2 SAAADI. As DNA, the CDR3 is TGCGCCAGCAGTGAGTCCGGGACAGGATTGGCTGAAGCTTTCTTT. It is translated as CASSESGTGLAEAFF.

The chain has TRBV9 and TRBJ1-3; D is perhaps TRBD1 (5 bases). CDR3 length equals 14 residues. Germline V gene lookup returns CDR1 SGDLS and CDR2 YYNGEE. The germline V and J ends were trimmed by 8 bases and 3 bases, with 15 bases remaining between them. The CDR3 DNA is TGTGCCAGTCAACAGGCGGAGTATGGAAACACCATATATTTT. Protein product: CASQQAEYGNTIYF. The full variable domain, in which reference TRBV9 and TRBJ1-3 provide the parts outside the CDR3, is DSGVTQTPKHLITATGQRVTLRCSPRSGDLSVYWYQQSLDQGLQFLIQYYNGEERAKGNILERFSAQQFPDLHSELNLSSLELGDSALYFCASQQAEYGNTIYFGEGSWLTVV.

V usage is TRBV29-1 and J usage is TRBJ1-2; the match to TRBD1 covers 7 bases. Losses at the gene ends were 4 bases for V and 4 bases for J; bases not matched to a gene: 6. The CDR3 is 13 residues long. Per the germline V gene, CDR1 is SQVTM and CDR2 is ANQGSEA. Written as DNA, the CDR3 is TGCAGCGTTGTAGGGGGCGCAGGCTATGGCTACACCTTC. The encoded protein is CSVVGGAGYGYTF.

The CDR3 protein is CASRDRVGANQPQHF. The CDR3 DNA is TGTGCCAGCAGGGACAGGGTAGGGGCTAATCAGCCCCAGCATTTT. This sequence joins TRBV21-1 and TRBJ1-5; the table gives TRBD1 as D, unverified against the DNA. TRBV21-1 is recorded as a pseudogene. The CDR3 sequence is 15 residues long.

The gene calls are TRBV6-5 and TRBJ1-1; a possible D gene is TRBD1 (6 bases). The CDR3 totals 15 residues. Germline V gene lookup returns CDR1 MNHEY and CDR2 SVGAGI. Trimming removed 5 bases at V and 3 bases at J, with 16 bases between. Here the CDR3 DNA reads TGTGCCAGCAGTCGGGGGGGGCGCAAGTACACTGAAGCTTTCTTT. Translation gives CASSRGGRKYTEAFF.

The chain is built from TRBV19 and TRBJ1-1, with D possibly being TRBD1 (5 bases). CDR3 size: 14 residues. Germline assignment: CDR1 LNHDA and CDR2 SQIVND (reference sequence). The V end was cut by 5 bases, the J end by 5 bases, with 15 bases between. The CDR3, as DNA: TGTGCCAGTAGTTTGCCCGGGGGGAGTACTGAAGCTTTCTTT. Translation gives CASSLPGGSTEAFF.

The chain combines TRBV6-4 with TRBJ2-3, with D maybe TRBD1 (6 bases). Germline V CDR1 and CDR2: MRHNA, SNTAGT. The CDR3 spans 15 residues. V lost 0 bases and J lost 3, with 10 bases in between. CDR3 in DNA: TGTGCCAGCAGTGACTCGAGCCAGGGGACAGATACGCAGTATTTT. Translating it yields CASSDSSQGTDTQYF.

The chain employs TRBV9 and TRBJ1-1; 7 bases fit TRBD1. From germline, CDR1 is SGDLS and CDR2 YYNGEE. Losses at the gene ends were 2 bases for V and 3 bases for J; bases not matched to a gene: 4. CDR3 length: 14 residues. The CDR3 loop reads CASSVADRDTEAFF. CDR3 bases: TGTGCCAGCAGCGTGGCCGACAGGGACACTGAAGCTTTCTTT.

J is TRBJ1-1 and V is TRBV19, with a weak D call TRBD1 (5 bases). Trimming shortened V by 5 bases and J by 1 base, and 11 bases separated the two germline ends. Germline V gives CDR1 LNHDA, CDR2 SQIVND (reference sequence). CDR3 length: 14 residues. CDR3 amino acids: CASSFWTQNTEAFF. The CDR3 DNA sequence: TGTGCCAGTAGTTTTTGGACACAGAACACTGAAGCTTTCTTT.

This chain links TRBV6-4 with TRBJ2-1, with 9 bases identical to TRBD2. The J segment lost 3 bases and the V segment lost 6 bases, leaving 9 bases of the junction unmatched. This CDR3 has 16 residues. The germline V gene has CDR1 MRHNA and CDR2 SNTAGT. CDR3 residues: CASRPHSGGDYNEQFF. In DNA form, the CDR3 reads TGTGCCAGCAGGCCCCATAGCGGGGGAGACTACAATGAGCAGTTCTTC.

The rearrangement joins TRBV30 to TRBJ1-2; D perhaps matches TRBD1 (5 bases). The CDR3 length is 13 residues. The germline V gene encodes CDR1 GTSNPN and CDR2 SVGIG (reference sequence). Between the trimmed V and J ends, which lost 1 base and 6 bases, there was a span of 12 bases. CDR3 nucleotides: TGTGCCTGGAGTGCCTCCCGGGGGGATGGCTACACCTTC. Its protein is CAWSASRGDGYTF.

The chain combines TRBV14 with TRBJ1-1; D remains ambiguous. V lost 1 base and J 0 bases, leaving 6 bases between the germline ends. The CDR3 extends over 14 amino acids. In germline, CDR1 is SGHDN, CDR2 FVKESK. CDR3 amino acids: CASSQGVLNTEAFF. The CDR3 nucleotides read TGTGCCAGCAGCCAAGGAGTATTGAACACTGAAGCTTTCTTT.

This chain's CDR3 is CAIRAGTERNEKLFF. DNA for the CDR3: TGTGCCATCAGAGCTGGGACAGAACGGAATGAAAAACTGTTTTTT. The V gene is TRBV10-3, the J gene TRBJ1-4, with 7 bases fitting TRBD1. The V segment lost 6 bases and the J segment 5 bases; nucleotides outside the gene matches: 9. The V gene's germline CDR1 is ENHRY and CDR2 SYGVKD. This CDR3 is 15 amino acids long.

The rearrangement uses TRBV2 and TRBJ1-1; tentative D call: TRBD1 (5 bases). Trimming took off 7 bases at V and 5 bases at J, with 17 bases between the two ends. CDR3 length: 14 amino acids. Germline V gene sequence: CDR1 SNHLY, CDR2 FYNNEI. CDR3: CASTPEFRGTEAFF. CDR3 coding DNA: TGTGCCAGCACCCCAGAGTTTAGGGGTACTGAAGCTTTCTTT.

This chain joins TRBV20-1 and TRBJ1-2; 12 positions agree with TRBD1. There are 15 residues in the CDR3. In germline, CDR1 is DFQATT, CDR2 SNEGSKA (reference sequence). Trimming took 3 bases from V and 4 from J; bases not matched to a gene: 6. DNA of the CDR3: TGCAGTGCTAGTCCCGGGACAGGGGGCATCTATGGCTACACCTTC. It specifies CSASPGTGGIYGYTF.